The rows below give T cell receptor beta chains drawn from one sample of a study of cytomegalovirus exposure and HLA in healthy donors. Sequencing used immunoSEQ multiplex PCR; TCRdb keeps in-frame clones, though not all of them. The repertoire holds around 180,000 clones, about four fifths seen once, with approximately 6.8% in the top ten. Sequenced: PBMCs. The receptors come from a man aged 25-45 years in good health and CMV-seropositive. CDR3s include the opening cysteine and the closing phenylalanine or tryptophan. D genes are given only for firm matches. Not all rows give a size; the values are once, few, many and, for expanded clones, a class.

j_call d_call v_call clone_size cdr3_nt cdr3_aa
TRBJ2-1 - TRBV6-5 - TGTGCCAGCAGTTACTTTTGGGGCCGGGGGAATGAGCAGTTCTTC CASSYFWGRGNEQFF
TRBJ2-2 TRBD2 TRBV7-2 - TGTGCCATAAAAGGGCTAGCGGGAGTGGGGGAGCTGTTTTTT CAIKGLAGVGELFF
TRBJ1-2 - TRBV9 - TGTGCCAGCAGCGTAGAGGGAGCAAACTATGGCTACACCTTC CASSVEGANYGYTF
TRBJ1-1 - TRBV27 - TGTGCCAGCAGTTTATTCGGACAGCGTGAAGCTTTCTTT CASSLFGQREAFF
TRBJ2-2 TRBD2 TRBV7-3 - TGTGCCAGCAGCTTACGTTTAGCGGGAGCCGGGGAGCTGTTTTTT CASSLRLAGAGELFF
TRBJ2-7 TRBD2 TRBV6-7 - TGTGCCAGCAGTACCCGGACTAGACGACTCTCCTACGAGCAGTACTTC CASSTRTRRLSYEQYF
TRBJ2-3 TRBD2 TRBV4-2 - TGTGCCAGCAGCCAAGAACTAGCGGGAGGGCCTAGCACAGATACGCAGTATTTT CASSQELAGGPSTDTQYF
TRBJ2-3 TRBD2 TRBV5-1 - TGCGCCAGCAGTCCGCAGACTAGCGGGAGGTTCGATACGCAGTATTTT CASSPQTSGRFDTQYF
TRBJ1-3 - TRBV28 - TGTGCCGGATCAGGGCAGGGCCTCTCTGGAAACACCATATATTTT CAGSGQGLSGNTIYF
TRBJ2-3 TRBD2 TRBV7-6 - TGTGCCAGCAGCTTATCCGGGACTAGGGGCACAGATACGCAGTATTTT CASSLSGTRGTDTQYF
TRBJ2-2 TRBD2 TRBV5-4 - TGTGCCAGCAGCTCTATGACTAGCACGAACACCGGGGAGCTGTTTTTT CASSSMTSTNTGELFF
TRBJ2-7 - TRBV19 - TGTGCCAGTAGTATGTTCATGACAGGAAACTACGAGCAGTACTTC CASSMFMTGNYEQYF
TRBJ1-1 TRBD1 TRBV11-2 few TGTGCCAGCAGCTACACAGGGGGCGGGACTGAAGCTTTCTTT CASSYTGGGTEAFF
TRBJ1-1 - TRBV6-5 - TGTGCCAGCTCTCCGGGGATCGGTGAAGCTTTCTTT CASSPGIGEAFF
TRBJ1-6 - TRBV4-3 once TGCGCCAGCAGCCAAGATAGGGGAAATTCACCCCTCCACTTT CASSQDRGNSPLHF
TRBJ2-3 TRBD2 TRBV4-2 - TGTGCCAGCAGCCAAAGCGGTGGGACTAGCGGGGGGCTTTACACAGATACGCAGTATTTT CASSQSGGTSGGLYTDTQYF
TRBJ2-1 - TRBV2 - TGTGCCAGCAGCGCAGAGGGTAATGAGCAGTTCTTC CASSAEGNEQFF